This TCR beta chain was documented in a study of blood T cell repertoires in COVID-19. Study-wide background: Sites across the United States, Italy and Spain contributed samples from acute and convalescent COVID-19.

The V gene end was trimmed by 4 bases and the J gene end by 1 base; junction bases not matched to a gene: 5. This CDR3 spans 16 amino acids. The germline gives CDR1 SGHNT, CDR2 YYREEE (reference sequence). Assay: immunoSEQ multiplex PCR; the TCRdb copy retains only in-frame clones and omits some. Counted here are approximately 130,000 clones, 75% to 90% occurring once; the ten biggest clones make up over 15%. Two negative PCRs, clearance, or symptom resolution had been documented for recovered Cohort 3 donors. The chain uses TRBV5-4 and TRBJ1-1, with 12 bases identical to TRBD1. This receptor was identified in a man under 40 who had recovered from COVID-19. The sequenced material came from PBMCs or T cells enriched from blood (not recorded which). The CDR3 is CASSGGTGGANTEAFF. The CDR3 DNA reads as TGTGCCAGCAGCGGCGGGACAGGGGGCGCGAACACTGAAGCTTTCTTT.